The 22 T cell receptor beta chains below were found in one sample sequenced in a study of blood T cell repertoires in COVID-19. Produced via immunoSEQ multiplex PCR; TCRdb's table is partial and in-frame only. The table includes about 160,000 clones, roughly 84% detected once. Sequencing input: peripheral blood. Receptors originate from a woman of 80 years or more with active or convalescent COVID-19.

This chain links TRBV5-1 with TRBJ2-7, with D tentatively TRBD2 (6 bases). CDR1 and CDR2 from the germline V gene are SGHRS and YFSETQ. This CDR3 spans 15 amino acids. The ends were cut back, 3 bases at V and 1 base at J, with 14 bases in the middle. The CDR3 nucleotides read TGCGCCAGCAGCTCGGGGGTCACATTATCCTACGAGCAGTACTTC. Its protein product is CASSSGVTLSYEQYF.

J is TRBJ2-7 and V is TRBV28; 13 bases match TRBD2. The J segment lost 2 bases and the V segment lost 6 bases, leaving 4 bases of the junction unmatched. This CDR3 is 15 amino acids long. Germline lookup yields CDR1 MDHEN and CDR2 SYDVKM. The CDR3 DNA reads as TGTGCCAGCAGCCCCACTAGCGGGAGGGCCTACGAGCAGTACTTC. It is translated as CASSPTSGRAYEQYF.

The CDR3 sequence: CASYRTGSGANVLTF. The CDR3 DNA is TGTGCCAGCTACCGAACAGGGTCTGGGGCCAACGTCCTGACTTTC. J is TRBJ2-6 and V is TRBV6-5; weak D call: TRBD1 (6 bases). Between the trimmed V and J ends, which lost 8 bases and 1 base, there was a span of 12 bases. The germline gives CDR1 MNHEY, CDR2 SVGAGI. The CDR3 has 15 residues.

The J gene is TRBJ1-2, the V gene TRBV5-1; 8 bases agree with TRBD1. The germline gives CDR1 SGHRS, CDR2 YFSETQ. The V gene end was trimmed by 4 bases and the J gene end by 5 bases; junction bases not matched to a gene: 4. The CDR3 totals 13 residues. This chain's CDR3 is CASSVTGGYGYTF. The CDR3 bases are TGCGCCAGCAGCGTTACAGGGGGGTATGGCTACACCTTC.

This rearrangement joins TRBV6-6 to TRBJ1-1; D is possibly TRBD1 (6 bases). Germline lookup yields CDR1 MNHNY and CDR2 SVGAGI (reference sequence). This CDR3 region has 14 residues. V lost 2 bases and J 1 base, leaving 8 bases between the germline ends. The CDR3 coding sequence is TGTGCCAGCAGTTACCCGGGACAGAACACTGAAGCTTTCTTT. Its translation: CASSYPGQNTEAFF.

This sequence joins TRBV9 and TRBJ2-1; no definite D call. V dropped 0 bases and J dropped 7 bases, with 14 bases sitting between them. The CDR3 has 15 residues. The germline V gene encodes CDR1 SGDLS and CDR2 YYNGEE. This CDR3 reads CASSVAPLRENEQFF. In DNA, the CDR3 is TGTGCCAGCAGCGTAGCCCCGTTGAGAGAGAATGAGCAGTTCTTC.

V is TRBV5-4 and J is TRBJ2-2; D is undetermined. Germline lookup yields CDR1 SGHNT and CDR2 YYREEE (reference sequence). V was clipped by 0 bases and J by 2 bases, with 5 bases between them. This CDR3 has 14 residues. The CDR3 sequence: CASSLEPNTGELFF. The CDR3 DNA reads as TGTGCCAGCAGCTTGGAGCCTAACACCGGGGAGCTGTTTTTT.

The V and J genes are TRBV4-1 and TRBJ2-7; D is ambiguous. Per germline, CDR1 MGHRA and CDR2 YSYEKL. This CDR3 contains 14 residues. V was clipped by 1 base and J by 1 base, with 8 bases between them. Written as DNA, the CDR3 is TGCGCCAGCAGCCAAGCTCAACTGTCCTACGAGCAGTACTTC. Protein sequence: CASSQAQLSYEQYF.

This chain uses TRBV9 with TRBJ1-2, with TRBD1 matching 8 bases. The ends lost 1 base at V and 1 base at J; junction bases unmatched: 3. The germline V gene encodes CDR1 SGDLS and CDR2 YYNGEE. The CDR3 has 15 amino acids. CDR3 coding DNA: TGTGCCAGCAGCGTACGGACAGGGAATAACTATGGCTACACCTTC. Protein: CASSVRTGNNYGYTF.

CDR3 amino acids: CATSDSDSMNTEAFF. The DNA of the CDR3 is TGTGCCACCAGTGACTCGGACAGCATGAACACTGAAGCTTTCTTT. The chain carries TRBV24-1 and TRBJ1-1; D may be TRBD1 (6 bases). Per the germline V gene, CDR1 is KGHDR and CDR2 is SFDVKD. This CDR3 region has 15 residues. The germline V and J ends were trimmed by 4 bases and 0 bases, with 11 bases remaining between them.

The rearrangement uses TRBV5-1 and TRBJ2-2; a possible D gene is TRBD1 (6 bases). Between the trimmed V and J ends, which lost 0 bases and 4 bases, there was a span of 13 bases. Germline V gene sequence: CDR1 SGHRS, CDR2 YFSETQ. This CDR3 is 16 amino acids long. The CDR3 region is CASSLAPGVFTGELFF. Here the CDR3 DNA reads TGCGCCAGCAGCTTGGCCCCAGGGGTTTTCACCGGGGAGCTGTTTTTT. The complete variable domain, with remaining parts taken from reference TRBV5-1 and TRBJ2-2, reads KAGVTQTPRYLIKTRGQQVTLSCSPISGHRSVSWYQQTPGQGLQFLFEYFSETQRNKGNFPGRFSGRQFSNSRSEMNVSTLELGDSALYLCASSLAPGVFTGELFFGEGSRLTVL.

This chain uses TRBV2 with TRBJ2-1; D possibly corresponds to TRBD2 (5 bases). Trimming stripped 5 bases from V and 6 bases from J, with 14 bases between. Germline V gene data show CDR1 as SNHLY and CDR2 as FYNNEI. The CDR3 extends over 14 amino acids. The CDR3, as DNA: TGTGCCAGCAGTATCACCCGGACTGTCAATGAGCAGTTCTTC. It translates to CASSITRTVNEQFF.

The chain's CDR3 is CASSQDAGIGGNEQFF. CDR3 bases: TGCGCCAGCAGCCAAGACGCAGGGATCGGGGGCAATGAGCAGTTCTTC. The rearrangement links TRBV4-1 to TRBJ2-1; weak D call: TRBD2 (6 bases). In germline, CDR1 is MGHRA, CDR2 YSYEKL. V shed 0 bases and J shed 6 bases, with 15 bases lying between them. The CDR3 spans 16 residues.

The chain carries TRBV11-2 and TRBJ1-4; perhaps TRBD1 as D (5 bases). The germline V gene has CDR1 SGHAT and CDR2 FQNNGV. Trimming cost V 4 bases and J 4 bases, with 13 bases left between them. The CDR3 is 15 amino acids. The CDR3 region is CASSWEGTLNEKLFF. For the CDR3, the DNA is TGTGCCAGCAGCTGGGAGGGGACTCTTAATGAAAAACTGTTTTTT.

The V and J genes are TRBV6-1 and TRBJ1-1, with D unclear. The CDR3 is made up of 10 amino acids. Per germline, CDR1 MNHNS and CDR2 SASEGT. V gave up 2 bases and J gave up 8 bases, with 3 bases separating them. CDR3 sequence: CASSELEAFF. DNA of the CDR3: TGTGCCAGCAGTGAACTGGAAGCTTTCTTT.

To note about this clone: At one end the junction does not follow the germline gene, possibly because of a read error. The chain uses TRBV7-7 and TRBJ2-1; 7 bases are shared with TRBD2. This CDR3 has 13 residues. The germline CDR1 and CDR2 sequences are SSHAT and FNYEAQ (reference sequence). CDR3 nucleotide sequence: TGTGCTAGCAGCACGGGACTATCGAATGAGCAGTTCTTC. Translation gives CASSTGLSNEQFF.

V gene TRBV11-2 combines with J gene TRBJ2-7; a possible D gene is TRBD2 (6 bases). Per the germline V gene, CDR1 is SGHAT and CDR2 is FQNNGV. The CDR3 totals 16 residues. V was cut by 5 bases and J by 3 bases, with 20 bases left in between. CDR3 in DNA: TGTGCCAGCAGCGCCAAACTAGCTACAGTTAGCTACGAGCAGTACTTC. It is translated as CASSAKLATVSYEQYF.

The chain combines TRBV6-1 with TRBJ2-2; 10 bases agree with TRBD1. The germline V gene encodes CDR1 MNHNS and CDR2 SASEGT. This CDR3 spans 17 amino acids. With V trimmed by 2 bases and J by 0 bases, 3 bases remained unmatched. The CDR3 here is CASSEWTGGPNTGELFF. The CDR3 DNA is TGTGCCAGCAGTGAATGGACAGGGGGGCCGAACACCGGGGAGCTGTTTTTT.

The chain carries TRBV6-6 and TRBJ2-2; 8 bases agree with TRBD1. Germline V gives CDR1 MNHNY, CDR2 SVGAGI (reference sequence). This CDR3 is 15 amino acids long. Trimming cost V 4 bases and J 5 bases; bases outside gene matches: 6. CDR3 sequence: CASSLGQVETGELFF. The DNA of the CDR3 is TGTGCCAGCAGTTTGGGACAGGTGGAAACCGGGGAGCTGTTTTTT.

The V and J genes are TRBV5-1 and TRBJ2-7; weak D call: TRBD2 (6 bases). Germline V lookup: CDR1 SGHRS, CDR2 YFSETQ. The CDR3 totals 13 residues. V gave up 0 bases and J gave up 6 bases, with 10 bases separating them. The CDR3 nucleotides read TGCGCCAGCAGCTTGGCACTAGCTGGCGAGCAGTACTTC. Protein product: CASSLALAGEQYF.

The chain employs TRBV5-6 and TRBJ1-4; TRBD1 might be the D (6 bases). The CDR3 consists of 14 residues. Trimming stripped 4 bases from V and 8 bases from J, with 15 bases between. The germline CDR1 and CDR2 sequences are SGHDT and YYEEEE. The CDR3 nucleotides are TGTGCCAGCAGCATAACAGGGCTGGACGAAAAACTGTTTTTT. Its protein is CASSITGLDEKLFF.

The chain employs TRBV27 and TRBJ1-4; weak D call: TRBD1 (6 bases). Germline V gives CDR1 MNHEY, CDR2 SMNVEV (reference sequence). The CDR3 runs 17 residues. The ends were cut back, 5 bases at V and 0 bases at J, with 16 bases in the middle. The CDR3: CASSPWTASATNEKLFF. As DNA, the CDR3 is TGTGCCAGCAGTCCGTGGACAGCCTCTGCAACTAATGAAAAACTGTTTTTT.